This T cell receptor (beta chain) came from a study of cytomegalovirus exposure and HLA in healthy donors. Study outcomes and limitations: The study listed around 150 cytomegalovirus-associated TCR beta chains. Later on, an analysis tied 15,000 to 20,000 TCR beta sequences to HLA alleles at 0.05 false discovery rate. It was reported that the classifier diagnosed cytomegalovirus status with high specificity and sensitivity in both the original and validation cohorts.

Concerning this clone: Its matching antigen is unknown.

PCR involved 60 Vbeta and 13 Jbeta primers. Original methodology: About 10 million shared chains were among around 80 million unique TCR beta chains counted in a later analysis. Sequencing used immunoSEQ multiplex PCR; TCRdb keeps in-frame clones, though not all of them. For V, J and clone size, that table is used; D and trimming come from the DNA. The data contain 90,000 or so clones, under 85% of them singletons. V was clipped by 6 bases and J by 4 bases, with 10 bases between them. Germline CDR1 reads MNHNS; CDR2 reads SASEGT. The length of the CDR3 is 13 residues. The sequenced sample consisted of PBMCs. This receptor was obtained from a middle-aged woman in good health and CMV-seronegative. This rearrangement joins TRBV6-1 to TRBJ1-5; D call uncertain. CDR3 coding DNA: TGTGCCAGCAGACATGGCGGAAATCAGCCCCAGCATTTT. Protein sequence: CASRHGGNQPQHF.